This T cell receptor (beta chain) was identified in a study of human T cells and chemical hapten exposure. Time point given: patch test 1, 2 weeks after DPC sensitization. Sample treatment: therapeutic diphenylcyclopropenone sensitization with weekly scalp DPC. MiXCR, applied by TCRdb to the RACE reads, yields one record per CDR3 protein. The sample gives around 300,000 distinct CDR3 sequences, about 7% of which show up once; around 8.2% is in the top ten. This sample comprised whole blood, obtained in connection with sensitization to the hapten diphenylcyclopropenone (DPC). The sequence derives from a woman aged 18-30 years with alopecia areata. Some clones in this sample may be carry-over from other donors' samples.

CDR3 in DNA: TGCGCCAGCAGACTCCAGGGTGCCCATGAGCAGTTCTTC. Its translation is CASRLQGAHEQFF. V and J are TRBV23-1 and TRBJ2-1; tentatively, D is TRBD1 (5 bases). TRBV23-1 is given ORF status, its function remaining uncertain. The length of the CDR3 is 13 residues. Between the trimmed V and J ends, which lost 6 bases and 8 bases, there was a span of 14 bases.